This entry lists 25 T cell receptor beta chains sequenced from one sample in a study of CD8+CD57+ T cells in acquired aplastic anemia. Both TCR beta VDJ combination and CDR3 sequence profiling were carried out. Genomic DNA was the template for this profiling. TCRdb recomputed calls from the reads with MiXCR, one row per CDR3 protein. The sample includes approximately 130,000 distinct CDR3 sequences, roughly 40% of them seen just once. The sample consisted of sorted CD4+, CD8+, or CD8+CD57+ T cells (not recorded which) from PBMCs. These receptors were collected from a human donor in good health, serving as a control.

This clonotype showed up many times. The V and J genes are TRBV29-1 and TRBJ1-1; D call uncertain. Germline lookup yields CDR1 SQVTM and CDR2 ANQGSEA. This CDR3 comprises 12 residues. Trimming left V 7 bases short and J 4 bases short, with 13 bases between. CDR3 protein: CSARTRSTEAFF. CDR3 nucleotide sequence: TGCAGCGCCCGCACAAGAAGCACTGAAGCTTTCTTT.

In its sample, this clonotype was seen many times. The rearrangement uses TRBV3-1 and TRBJ1-2, with a weak D call TRBD1 (5 bases). Trimming took 4 bases from V and 4 from J, leaving 13 bases between them. The CDR3 runs to 14 residues. Germline V lookup: CDR1 LGHDT, CDR2 YNNKEL (reference sequence). The chain's CDR3 is CASSPQGVGYGYTF. The CDR3 DNA reads TGTGCCAGCAGCCCCCAGGGAGTTGGCTATGGCTACACCTTC.

This clonotype was detected a few times. The rearrangement links TRBV3-1 to TRBJ2-5, with a tentative D call TRBD1 (5 bases). This CDR3 contains 14 residues. V dropped 0 bases and J dropped 3 bases, with 8 bases sitting between them. Germline V CDR1 and CDR2: LGHDT, YNNKEL (reference sequence). CDR3 bases: TGTGCCAGCAGCCAAGATTTCAGGGAAGAGACCCAGTACTTC. Protein product: CASSQDFREETQYF.

About this clonotype itself: Being one base from a much bigger clone, this may be a read error. V is TRBV12-3 or TRBV12-4 and J is TRBJ1-1; D perhaps matches TRBD1 (5 bases). CDR3 length: 15 residues. CDR3 nucleotides: TGTGCCAGCAGAACAACCACCGGGGGGAGCACTGAAGTTTTCTTT. Protein product: CASRTTTGGSTEVFF.

The chain carries TRBV19 and TRBJ2-5; 7 bases are shared with TRBD1. The CDR3 has 11 amino acids. CDR1 and CDR2 from the germline V gene are LNHDA and SQIVND (reference sequence). J gave up 7 bases and V 9 bases, and 5 bases lay outside the gene matches. CDR3 loop: CASQRQGTQYF. For the CDR3, the DNA is TGTGCCAGCCAAAGACAGGGGACCCAGTACTTC.

This clonotype was found a few times. CDR3 sequence: CASSGQQGSYGYTF. The CDR3 DNA sequence: TGTGCCAGCAGTGGTCAACAGGGGAGCTATGGCTACACCTTC. The rearrangement links TRBV2 to TRBJ1-2; 7 bases are shared with TRBD1. The CDR3 length is 14 residues. The germline CDR1 and CDR2 sequences are SNHLY and FYNNEI. V trimming: 4 bases; J trimming: 4 bases; junction bases outside the gene matches: 6. Full variable domain (outside the CDR3, taken from reference TRBV2 and TRBJ1-2): EPEVTQTPSHQVTQMGQEVILRCVPISNHLYFYWYRQILGQKVEFLVSFYNNEISEKSEIFDDQFSVERPDGSNFTLKIRSTKLEDSAMYFCASSGQQGSYGYTFGSGTRLTVV.

Note on this clonotype: A clone one base away is much larger, so this may be a read error. The chain has TRBV11-2 and TRBJ1-2; D call uncertain. V lost 8 bases to trimming and J lost 7 bases, with 14 bases between them. CDR3 size: 12 residues. Germline-derived CDR1 and CDR2 are SGHAT and FQNNGV. CDR3 loop: CASSLGVSGYTF. The CDR3 DNA reads TGTGCCAGCTCGTTGGGAGTAAGTGGCTACACCTTC.

In this sample, this clonotype turned up many times. The chain links TRBV3-1 to TRBJ1-3; perhaps TRBD1 as D (5 bases). Germline V CDR1 and CDR2: LGHDT, YNNKEL (reference sequence). This CDR3 has 13 residues. The V and J ends lost 7 bases and 0 bases respectively, with 7 bases between them. This chain's CDR3 is CASTGLSGNTIYF. In DNA form, the CDR3 reads TGTGCCAGCACGGGACTCTCTGGAAACACCATATATTTT.

Many counts were recorded for this clonotype. V gene TRBV20-1 combines with J gene TRBJ2-5; D is possibly TRBD2 (5 bases). Trimming took 2 bases from V and 2 from J, leaving 15 bases between them. This CDR3 has 15 residues. Germline loops: CDR1 DFQATT, CDR2 SNEGSKA (reference sequence). As DNA, the CDR3 is TGCAGTGCTAGAACGATACTAGAGATGCAAGAGACCCAGTACTTC. Protein sequence: CSARTILEMQETQYF.

The chain has TRBV20-1 and TRBJ2-3; TRBD2 matches 14 bases. Losses at the gene ends were 3 bases for V and 10 bases for J; bases not matched to a gene: 18. CDR1 DFQATT and CDR2 SNEGSKA come from the germline V gene (reference sequence). The CDR3 totals 18 residues. The CDR3 DNA reads TGCAGTGCTAGGGCTGGACTAGCGGGAGGCCTGGAAGAAGCGGCGCAGTATTTT. It yields the protein CSARAGLAGGLEEAAQYF.

Many counts were recorded for this clonotype. The chain links TRBV5-1 to TRBJ1-4; D unclear. The CDR3 sequence is 15 residues long. Trimming pared 0 bases from V and 8 bases from J, leaving 14 bases between. The germline CDR1 and CDR2 sequences are SGHRS and YFSETQ. The CDR3 DNA follows: TGCGCCAGCAGCTTGGCTTTAGGATCGAGGGAAAAACTGTTTTTT. Translated: CASSLALGSREKLFF.

This clonotype has just a few counts. The chain is built from TRBV24-1 and TRBJ2-1, with TRBD1 matching 10 bases. Germline V gene lookup returns CDR1 KGHDR and CDR2 SFDVKD. The CDR3 sequence is 13 residues long. V shed 4 bases and J 10 bases; nucleotides not matched to a gene: 3. CDR3 region: CATSDRDRGEQFF. As DNA, the CDR3 is TGTGCCACCAGTGACAGGGACAGGGGAGAGCAGTTCTTC.

This clonotype appeared many times. The rearrangement links TRBV5-1 to TRBJ2-7; 9 bases are shared with TRBD1. V shed 5 bases, J shed 1 base, and the junction held 4 bases outside the gene matches. Germline loops: CDR1 SGHRS, CDR2 YFSETQ. The CDR3 is 14 residues long. In DNA, the CDR3 is TGCGCCAGCAGGGACGGACAGGGGTCCTACGAGCAGTACTTC. It yields the protein CASRDGQGSYEQYF.

V usage is TRBV3-1 and J usage is TRBJ1-3, with a weak D call TRBD1 (6 bases). V lost 4 bases and J lost 0, with 16 bases in between. The germline V gene has CDR1 LGHDT and CDR2 YNNKEL (reference sequence). The CDR3 is 17 residues long. CDR3 sequence reads: CASSRQGQLHSGNTIYF. The CDR3 DNA reads TGTGCCAGCAGCCGACAAGGACAGCTCCACTCTGGAAACACCATATATTTT.

This clonotype was observed a handful of times. One end of the junction fails to match germline, which may point to a read error. V usage is TRBV4-1 and J usage is TRBJ2-5; 11 nucleotides line up with TRBD1. Germline V gene sequence: CDR1 MGHRA, CDR2 YSYEKL. The CDR3 length is 16 residues. The CDR3 here is CAGSNRTGGWQETQYF. CDR3 bases: TGCGCCGGCAGCAACCGGACAGGGGGCTGGCAAGAGACCCAGTACTTC.

This clonotype was seen ten or more times. This rearrangement joins TRBV29-1 to TRBJ1-1; a possible D gene is TRBD1 (6 bases). The CDR3 runs to 11 residues. V lost 4 bases and J lost 5, with 8 bases in between. Per germline, CDR1 SQVTM and CDR2 ANQGSEA. The CDR3 loop is CSVGTETEAFF. In nucleotides, the CDR3 is TGCAGCGTTGGGACAGAGACTGAAGCTTTCTTT. Using reference TRBV29-1 and TRBJ1-1 for the parts outside the CDR3, the full variable domain is SAVISQKPSRDICQRGTSLTIQCQVDSQVTMMFWYRQQPGQSLTLIATANQGSEATYESGFVIDKFPISRPNLTFSTLTVSNMSPEDSSIYLCSVGTETEAFFGQGTRLTVV.

The chain combines TRBV4-2 with TRBJ2-7; 9 bases are shared with TRBD1. The CDR3 consists of 15 residues. Trimming cost V 8 bases and J 2 bases; bases outside gene matches: 10. The germline CDR1 and CDR2 sequences are LGHNA and YNFKEQ. The CDR3 here is CASCKGQGNTYEQYF. The CDR3 DNA sequence: TGTGCCAGCTGCAAGGGACAGGGTAATACCTACGAGCAGTACTTC.

This clonotype occurred many times. This sequence joins TRBV9 and TRBJ2-1; a weak D match, TRBD2 (6 bases). CDR1 is SGDLS, CDR2 YYNGEE, per germline. The CDR3 is made up of 13 amino acids. The V end was cut by 4 bases, the J end by 9 bases, with 14 bases between. CDR3 DNA sequence: TGTGCCAGCAGCCTAGGAGGAGGGCGTGAGCAGTTCTTC. It is translated as CASSLGGGREQFF.

Remarks on this clonotype: One junction end does not reproduce the germline sequence, and a read error may be involved. The chain links TRBV5-1 to TRBJ2-7; D may be TRBD1 or TRBD2 (6 bases each). The CDR3 runs 15 residues. CDR1 and CDR2 from the germline V gene are SGHRS and YFSETQ. CDR3 in amino acids: CASSLEGGSTYVQYF. DNA of the CDR3: TGCGCCAGCAGCTTGGAGGGGGGTAGTACCTACGTGCAGTACTTC.

J is TRBJ2-2 and V is TRBV19; a weak D match, TRBD2 (5 bases). The CDR3 runs to 14 residues. V shed 7 bases and J shed 0 bases, with 9 bases lying between them. From germline, CDR1 is LNHDA and CDR2 SQIVND (reference sequence). The CDR3 loop is CASNEGPNTGELFF. The CDR3 DNA follows: TGTGCCAGTAATGAGGGCCCGAACACCGGGGAGCTGTTTTTT.

This clonotype was counted at least ten times. The chain is built from TRBV7-8 and TRBJ1-2, with D possibly TRBD1 on 5 matching bases. The CDR3 is made up of 13 amino acids. Deletions cut 5 bases from V and 7 bases from J, with 14 bases between. From germline, CDR1 is SGHVS and CDR2 FQNEAQ. The CDR3 bases are TGTGCCAGCAGCCAGCCGGGGGGAGGTGGCTACACCTTC. Translating gives CASSQPGGGGYTF.

The chain links TRBV18 to TRBJ2-1; 8 bases are shared with TRBD2. The CDR3 length is 19 residues. Germline loops: CDR1 KGHSH, CDR2 LQKENI. J lost 0 bases, V lost 1 base, and 11 bases had no gene match. The CDR3 sequence is CASSPRTYLRGDSYNEQFF. Here the CDR3 DNA reads TGTGCCAGCTCACCACGCACGTACTTGCGGGGGGACTCCTACAATGAGCAGTTCTTC.

This clonotype was seen at least ten times. The chain uses TRBV12-3 or TRBV12-4 and TRBJ1-1; D call uncertain. Trimming pared 1 base from V and 6 bases from J, leaving 9 bases between. The CDR3 covers 13 residues. The CDR3 protein is CASSLGTVAEAFF. The CDR3, as DNA: TGTGCCAGCAGTTTAGGAACTGTCGCTGAAGCTTTCTTT.

The chain combines TRBV10-1 with TRBJ2-6; D remains ambiguous. Germline lookup yields CDR1 WNHNN and CDR2 SYGVQD (reference sequence). The V end was cut by 6 bases, the J end by 5 bases, with 14 bases between. The CDR3 extends over 15 amino acids. The CDR3 coding sequence is TGCGCCAGCAGGGCGGACGGTGTCTGGGCCAACGTCCTGACTTTC. Residues: CASRADGVWANVLTF.

This clonotype occurred many times. The CDR3 region is CSAKGPQETQYF. In DNA form, the CDR3 reads TGCAGTGCTAAAGGACCCCAAGAGACCCAGTACTTC. This sequence joins TRBV20-1 and TRBJ2-5; D is undetermined. V shed 4 bases and J shed 1 base, with 7 bases lying between them. CDR1 and CDR2 (germline): DFQATT, SNEGSKA (reference sequence). The CDR3 loop spans 12 amino acids.